These 23 T cell receptor beta chains were all obtained from the same sample, sequenced in a study of OX40 agonist ivuxolimab in advanced cancers. TCRdb keeps only in-frame clones here, not all; method: immunoSEQ multiplex PCR. The sample has more than 55,000 clones, 65% to 90% seen once. The material sequenced was CD4+ or CD8+ T cells sorted from blood, taken in a trial of the OX40 agonist ivuxolimab. Receptors originate from an adult with an advanced solid tumor such as melanoma, head and neck, liver or kidney cancer.

The chain links TRBV9 to TRBJ1-2, with a tentative D call TRBD1 (6 bases). Germline V lookup: CDR1 SGDLS, CDR2 YYNGEE. The CDR3 has 16 amino acids. Trimming removed 4 bases at V and 4 bases at J, with 20 bases between. The CDR3 loop is CASSPTTSTGSYGYTF. CDR3 sequence (DNA): TGTGCCAGCAGCCCTACTACCTCGACAGGCAGCTATGGCTACACCTTC. Full variable domain (outside the CDR3, taken from reference TRBV9 and TRBJ1-2): DSGVTQTPKHLITATGQRVTLRCSPRSGDLSVYWYQQSLDQGLQFLIQYYNGEERAKGNILERFSAQQFPDLHSELNLSSLELGDSALYFCASSPTTSTGSYGYTFGSGTRLTVV.

The rearrangement uses TRBV11-2 and TRBJ1-2; TRBD1 aligns across 10 bases. CDR1 is SGHAT, CDR2 FQNNGV, per germline. With 5 bases clipped from V and 5 bases from J, the junction kept 11 bases outside the gene matches. The CDR3 loop spans 16 amino acids. The CDR3 loop is CASSPNGDRGLYGYTF. The CDR3 nucleotides are TGTGCCAGCAGCCCAAACGGTGACAGGGGGCTTTATGGCTACACCTTC.

The V and J genes are TRBV5-5 and TRBJ2-5; 7 nucleotides align to TRBD1. CDR1 and CDR2 from the germline V gene are SGHKS and YYEKEE (reference sequence). This CDR3 contains 14 residues. V shed 4 bases and J 5 bases; nucleotides not matched to a gene: 8. The CDR3 reads CASSLMTGMETQYF. The CDR3 DNA follows: TGTGCCAGCAGCCTCATGACAGGGATGGAGACCCAGTACTTC. The full variable domain, completed using reference TRBV5-5 and TRBJ2-5, is DAGVTQSPTHLIKTRGQQVTLRCSPISGHKSVSWYQQVLGQGPQFIFQYYEKEERGRGNFPDRFSARQFPNYSSELNVNALLLGDSALYLCASSLMTGMETQYFGPGTRLLVL.

This clone is a singleton in its sample. This rearrangement joins TRBV6-5 to TRBJ2-7; D is unclear. This CDR3 is built from 14 residues. Trimming stripped 5 bases from V and 3 bases from J, with 14 bases between. Germline V CDR1 and CDR2: MNHEY, SVGAGI. The DNA for the CDR3 is TGTGCCAGCAGTACCCCCGATCTATACTACGAGCAGTACTTC. Protein sequence: CASSTPDLYYEQYF.

Only a few counts were recorded for this clone. The chain links TRBV5-8 to TRBJ2-5; D remains unclear. V shed 1 base and J shed 1 base, with 8 bases lying between them. The germline CDR1 and CDR2 sequences are SGHTS and YDEGEE. The CDR3 runs 14 residues. CDR3 nucleotides: TGTGCCAGCAGCTTGTTGGGCATCCAAGAGACCCAGTACTTC. It translates to CASSLLGIQETQYF.

The chain employs TRBV6-5 and TRBJ1-5, with 8 nucleotides matching TRBD1. The CDR3 has 15 amino acids. The V segment lost 6 bases and the J segment 0 bases; nucleotides outside the gene matches: 4. Germline loops: CDR1 MNHEY, CDR2 SVGAGI. The CDR3 DNA reads as TGTGCCAGCAGCTTGGACAGGGATAGCAATCAGCCCCAGCATTTT. Translation gives CASSLDRDSNQPQHF.

This clone was seen just once. The chain employs TRBV19 and TRBJ2-2; 11 bases match TRBD2. J was trimmed by 3 bases and V by 4 bases; bases with no gene match: 4. Per the germline V gene, CDR1 is LNHDA and CDR2 is SQIVND (reference sequence). This CDR3 is built from 16 residues. Here the CDR3 DNA reads TGTGCCAGTAGTACCGCTAGCGGGGGGTACACCGGGGAGCTGTTTTTT. Amino acid sequence: CASSTASGGYTGELFF.

The chain carries TRBV19 and TRBJ2-1, with D perhaps matching TRBD1 (6 bases). CDR1 LNHDA and CDR2 SQIVND come from the germline V gene (reference sequence). The CDR3 runs to 15 residues. V dropped 3 bases and J dropped 8 bases, with 17 bases sitting between them. CDR3 sequence: CASSIGQTVADEQFF. The CDR3 nucleotides read TGTGCCAGTAGTATCGGACAGACCGTTGCGGATGAGCAGTTCTTC.

This chain connects TRBV5-1 to TRBJ2-5; TRBD2 agrees at 8 bases. Germline CDR1 is SGHRS and CDR2 is YFSETQ. This CDR3 is built from 15 residues. The junction had 9 bases not matched to a gene; V was cut back by 4 bases and J by 4 bases. The CDR3: CASSPKGLDGETQYF. Here the CDR3 DNA reads TGCGCCAGCAGCCCGAAGGGACTAGATGGAGAGACCCAGTACTTC.

This clone was observed once. The chain recombines TRBV7-2 with TRBJ1-5; TRBD1 is a possible D gene (6 bases). CDR1 and CDR2 from the germline V gene are SGHTA and FQGNSA. This CDR3 is 14 amino acids long. Trimming stripped 5 bases from V and 4 bases from J, with 12 bases between. The CDR3 is CASSPSRGNQPQHF. CDR3 nucleotides: TGTGCCAGCAGCCCTTCAAGGGGGAATCAGCCCCAGCATTTT.

V usage is TRBV7-9 and J usage is TRBJ1-1; no reliable D call. Per the germline V gene, CDR1 is SEHNR and CDR2 is FQNEAQ (reference sequence). The CDR3 is 15 residues long. Trimming stripped 5 bases from V and 0 bases from J, with 13 bases between. The CDR3 nucleotides read TGTGCCAGCAGCCCTCATACAGAAATGAACACTGAAGCTTTCTTT. Translation gives CASSPHTEMNTEAFF.

This clone was found once. This chain's CDR3 is CASSASRDRESGYTF. CDR3 in DNA: TGTGCCAGCAGCGCCTCCCGGGACAGGGAGAGTGGCTACACCTTC. The chain recombines TRBV7-2 with TRBJ1-2, with 9 bases lining up with TRBD1. Looked up from germline, CDR1 is SGHTA and CDR2 is FQGNSA. J was trimmed by 7 bases and V by 5 bases; bases with no gene match: 11. CDR3 length: 15 amino acids.

The chain carries TRBV29-1 and TRBJ1-1; 9 bases agree with TRBD1. CDR3 length: 12 amino acids. Looked up from germline, CDR1 is SQVTM and CDR2 is ANQGSEA. The ends lost 6 bases at V and 6 bases at J; junction bases unmatched: 5. DNA for the CDR3: TGCAGCGTAGGCACAGGGGGCCCTGAAGCTTTCTTT. Translation gives CSVGTGGPEAFF.

V usage is TRBV18 and J usage is TRBJ2-1, with 7 bases fitting TRBD2. V was clipped by 3 bases and J by 1 base; unmatched bases: 6. The germline V gene has CDR1 KGHSH and CDR2 LQKENI. The CDR3 has 16 amino acids. The CDR3 nucleotides are TGTGCCAGCTCACCTTTGGGAGGGAGGTCCTACAATGAGCAGTTCTTC. Its translation: CASSPLGGRSYNEQFF. Complete variable domain (other parts from reference TRBV18 and TRBJ2-1): NAGVMQNPRHLVRRRGQEARLRCSPMKGHSHVYWYRQLPEEGLKFMVYLQKENIIDESGMPKERFSAEFPKEGPSILRIQQVVRGDSAAYFCASSPLGGRSYNEQFFGPGTRLTVL.

The V and J genes are TRBV28 and TRBJ2-3, with 11 positions matching TRBD2. Germline values: CDR1 MDHEN, CDR2 SYDVKM. The CDR3 totals 14 residues. V shed 3 bases, J shed 8 bases, and the junction held 4 bases outside the gene matches. The CDR3 DNA is TGTGCCAGCAGTTTCTTAGCGGGAGGGGGTACGCAGTATTTT. Its protein product is CASSFLAGGGTQYF.

The chain uses TRBV10-1 and TRBJ2-1, with D unresolved. The ends were cut back, 5 bases at V and 2 bases at J, with 7 bases in the middle. This CDR3 comprises 13 residues. The germline V gene has CDR1 WNHNN and CDR2 SYGVQD (reference sequence). The CDR3 DNA reads TGCGCCAGCAGTAGCAAGACCTACAATGAGCAGTTCTTC. It is translated as CASSSKTYNEQFF.

The V gene is TRBV5-1, the J gene TRBJ1-4; TRBD1 matches 10 bases. Germline V gives CDR1 SGHRS, CDR2 YFSETQ. The V gene end was trimmed by 4 bases and the J gene end by 5 bases; junction bases not matched to a gene: 2. CDR3 length: 14 amino acids. The CDR3 spells CASSVGQGNEKLFF. CDR3 coding DNA: TGCGCCAGCAGCGTGGGACAGGGGAATGAAAAACTGTTTTTT.

The chain recombines TRBV6-5 with TRBJ1-5, with 7 bases lining up with TRBD1. CDR1 MNHEY and CDR2 SVGAGI come from the germline V gene. The CDR3 is made up of 15 amino acids. V lost 6 bases and J lost 4; bases outside the gene matches: 9. Here the CDR3 reads CASSLTGRANQPQHF. CDR3 nucleotides: TGTGCCAGCAGCCTGACAGGGAGGGCTAATCAGCCCCAGCATTTT.

The V and J genes are TRBV10-3 and TRBJ2-3; TRBD1 agrees at 9 bases. This CDR3 is 16 amino acids long. In germline, CDR1 is ENHRY, CDR2 SYGVKD. J lost 2 bases, V lost 5 bases, and 8 bases had no gene match. Written as DNA, the CDR3 is TGTGCCATCAGTCTTGGGACAGGGACTTTCACAGATACGCAGTATTTT. Translation: CAISLGTGTFTDTQYF.

Written as DNA, the CDR3 is TGTGCCTGGAGTATGGGACAGGGTTATTCACCCCTCCACTTT. Residues: CAWSMGQGYSPLHF. The rearrangement links TRBV30 to TRBJ1-6; TRBD1 matches 9 bases. The CDR3 length is 14 residues. Germline V gives CDR1 GTSNPN, CDR2 SVGIG (reference sequence). V shed 2 bases, J shed 8 bases, and the junction held 4 bases outside the gene matches.

This clone was observed a handful of times. The chain combines TRBV4-1 with TRBJ2-2; perhaps TRBD1 as D (5 bases). Germline V gene data show CDR1 as MGHRA and CDR2 as YSYEKL. The CDR3 extends over 15 amino acids. The V gene lost 4 bases and the J gene lost 4 bases, with 13 bases spanning the gap. CDR3 bases: TGCGCCAGCAGCCTGTACGACAGAGCCACCGGGGAGCTGTTTTTT. It translates to CASSLYDRATGELFF.

This clone was observed a few times. V usage is TRBV2 and J usage is TRBJ1-5; 8 nucleotides agree with TRBD1. In germline, CDR1 is SNHLY, CDR2 FYNNEI. CDR3 length equals 14 residues. V lost 6 bases and J lost 2; bases outside the gene matches: 3. The CDR3 region is CASSDRGRNQPQHF. The CDR3, as DNA: TGTGCCAGCAGCGACAGGGGTCGCAATCAGCCCCAGCATTTT.

J is TRBJ1-6 and V is TRBV19; D unclear. The CDR3 has 13 residues. Germline V gene sequence: CDR1 LNHDA, CDR2 SQIVND (reference sequence). Trimming removed 1 base at V and 10 bases at J, with 8 bases between. CDR3 coding DNA: TGTGCCAGTAGTATAGGGGCGGACTCACCCCTCCACTTT. This codes for CASSIGADSPLHF.